In its sample, the clone carrying this T cell receptor (beta chain) was seen a few times. This entry is derived from a study of T-cell reconstitution after alpha-beta-depleted transplantation in children. The CDR3 length is 14 residues. Germline V gene sequence: CDR1 MNHNS, CDR2 SASEGT. The ends were cut back, 6 bases at V and 3 bases at J, with 13 bases in the middle. Unique molecular identifiers were built into the TCRbeta library. One entry per CDR3 protein results from TCRdb running MiXCR on the PCR reads. The repertoire holds fewer than 250,000 distinct CDR3 sequences, with approximately 15% as singletons.

The receptor comes from a male patient between 2 and 15 years old who had a stem cell transplant for acute lymphoblastic leukemia, so the T cells may come from the graft donor. The V call is TRBV6-1, the J call TRBJ2-3; D is ambiguous. The sample consisted of PBMCs, mostly from graft donor cells, taken 360 days after TCRalphabeta/CD19-depleted stem cell transplant. The CDR3 nucleotides are TGTGCCAGCAGGCCCCCCACGCCTACAGATACGCAGTATTTT. It translates to CASRPPTPTDTQYF.